The rows below give T cell receptor beta chains drawn from one sample of a study of blood T cells in healthy people across ages. TCRdb recomputed calls from the 5' RACE reads with MiXCR, one row per CDR3 protein. This repertoire shows some 1.5 million distinct CDR3 sequences, about 30% found once; its top ten account for roughly 8.2%. The sequenced sample consisted of blood. Source of these receptors: a woman between 25 and 40 years old in good health. Both conserved end residues are part of each CDR3. The D gene is left open where the match is weak. Clone size appears in some rows only: once, few, many, or a class for an expanded clone.

v_gene: TRBV11-2; d_gene: TRBD1; abundance: few; j_gene: TRBJ1-2; CDR3nt: TGTGCCAGCAAACAGGGGCGCAACTATGGCTACACCTTC; CDR3aa: CASKQGRNYGYTF
v_gene: TRBV14; d_gene: NA; abundance: few; j_gene: TRBJ2-7; CDR3nt: TGTGCCAGCAGCCAAGTACGACAGGCGCAGTACTTC; CDR3aa: CASSQVRQAQYF
v_gene: TRBV5-1; d_gene: TRBD1; abundance: NA; j_gene: TRBJ2-2; CDR3nt: TGCGCCAGCAGCCCCCCCGGGACAGGGAACACCGGGGAGCGGTTTTTT; CDR3aa: CASSPPGTGNTGERFF
v_gene: TRBV7-2; d_gene: TRBD1; abundance: many; j_gene: TRBJ2-5; CDR3nt: TGTGCCAGCAGCTCTAGCAGGGGGAATCAAGAGACCCAGTACTTC; CDR3aa: CASSSSRGNQETQYF
v_gene: TRBV5-1; d_gene: NA; abundance: many; j_gene: TRBJ1-4; CDR3nt: TGTGCCAGCAGCTTAGACGCAACTAATGAAAAACTGTTTTTT; CDR3aa: CASSLDATNEKLFF
v_gene: TRBV10-3; d_gene: TRBD2; abundance: many; j_gene: TRBJ2-5; CDR3nt: TGTGCCATCAGTGACCCGACTAGCGCCCACCAAGAGACCCAGTACTTC; CDR3aa: CAISDPTSAHQETQYF
v_gene: TRBV4-3; d_gene: TRBD2; abundance: few; j_gene: TRBJ2-3; CDR3nt: TGCGCCAGCAGCCCCCATCCTAGCGGGGACACAGATACGCAGTATTTT; CDR3aa: CASSPHPSGDTDTQYF
v_gene: TRBV5-1; d_gene: TRBD2; abundance: many; j_gene: TRBJ2-7; CDR3nt: TGCGCCAGCAGCCCCGGGACTAGCGGGGTCCACGAGCAGTACTTC; CDR3aa: CASSPGTSGVHEQYF
v_gene: TRBV4-1; d_gene: NA; abundance: few; j_gene: TRBJ2-7; CDR3nt: TGCGCCAGCACCCCAAGAGATGGGGGGCCGAACGAGCAGTACTTC; CDR3aa: CASTPRDGGPNEQYF
v_gene: TRBV15; d_gene: NA; abundance: many; j_gene: TRBJ2-4; CDR3nt: TGTGCCACCAGCAGAGGTCCGGAAGTAGAAGACATTCAGTACTTC; CDR3aa: CATSRGPEVEDIQYF
v_gene: TRBV20-1; d_gene: NA; abundance: NA; j_gene: TRBJ2-7; CDR3nt: TGCAGTGCTAGAGTCCGAATGAGCGGCGAGCAGTACTTC; CDR3aa: CSARVRMSGEQYF
v_gene: TRBV12-3/TRBV12-4; d_gene: TRBD1; abundance: few; j_gene: TRBJ2-1; CDR3nt: TGTGCCAGCAGTCCCCACCCGGGACAGGGGTCCGATGAGCAGTTCTTC; CDR3aa: CASSPHPGQGSDEQFF
v_gene: TRBV2; d_gene: NA; abundance: NA; j_gene: TRBJ1-4; CDR3nt: TGTGCCAGCAAGGAAACGGGCGAAAAACTGTTTTTT; CDR3aa: CASKETGEKLFF
v_gene: TRBV20-1; d_gene: NA; abundance: once; j_gene: TRBJ1-1; CDR3nt: TGCAGTGCGCGGGCTACAGCGAACACTGAAGCTTTCTTT; CDR3aa: CSARATANTEAFF
v_gene: TRBV12-3/TRBV12-4; d_gene: NA; abundance: few; j_gene: TRBJ1-2; CDR3nt: TGTGCCAGCAGTTTAAGTCACCCGACTAACTATGGCTACACCTTC; CDR3aa: CASSLSHPTNYGYTF
v_gene: TRBV9; d_gene: TRBD2; abundance: NA; j_gene: TRBJ2-2; CDR3nt: TGTGCCAGCAGCCCCCTCGGGGGGTCGACCACCGGGGAGCTGTTTTTT; CDR3aa: CASSPLGGSTTGELFF
v_gene: TRBV5-1; d_gene: NA; abundance: few; j_gene: TRBJ2-1; CDR3nt: TGCGCCAGCAGCTTGGAGGGAGTGAGGGAGCAGTTCTTC; CDR3aa: CASSLEGVREQFF
v_gene: TRBV5-1; d_gene: NA; abundance: NA; j_gene: TRBJ1-5; CDR3nt: TGCGCCAGCAGCTTGGGAGTGGGAGGGGATCAGCCCCAGCATTTT; CDR3aa: CASSLGVGGDQPQHF
v_gene: TRBV4-3; d_gene: NA; abundance: NA; j_gene: TRBJ1-4; CDR3nt: TGCGCCAGCAGCCAAGACAGGTCCGGGGGCAGCTCTAATGAAAAACTGTTTTTT; CDR3aa: CASSQDRSGGSSNEKLFF
v_gene: TRBV7-2; d_gene: TRBD1; abundance: many; j_gene: TRBJ2-7; CDR3nt: TGTGCCAGCAGCCCCATCACAGGGGGGTACTACGAGCAGTACTTC; CDR3aa: CASSPITGGYYEQYF
v_gene: TRBV18; d_gene: TRBD1; abundance: NA; j_gene: TRBJ1-2; CDR3nt: TGTGCCAGCTCACCACCGACAGGGAGTTATGGCTACACCTTC; CDR3aa: CASSPPTGSYGYTF
v_gene: TRBV25-1; d_gene: NA; abundance: many; j_gene: TRBJ1-1; CDR3nt: TGTGCCAGCACAGGGAGCATGAACACTGAAGCTTTCTTT; CDR3aa: CASTGSMNTEAFF
v_gene: TRBV5-1; d_gene: NA; abundance: few; j_gene: TRBJ2-3; CDR3nt: TGCGCCAGCAGCCCGGCGGGGCAGAGCACAGATACGCAGTATTTT; CDR3aa: CASSPAGQSTDTQYF
v_gene: TRBV3-1; d_gene: NA; abundance: NA; j_gene: TRBJ2-3; CDR3nt: TGTACCAGCAGCCTCCGCCTCGTAGGGGATACGCAGTATTTT; CDR3aa: CTSSLRLVGDTQYF
v_gene: TRBV30; d_gene: NA; abundance: few; j_gene: TRBJ1-2; CDR3nt: TGTGCCTGGAGGTCGGCAGGCGGCTACACCTTC; CDR3aa: CAWRSAGGYTF
v_gene: TRBV5-1; d_gene: TRBD1; abundance: few; j_gene: TRBJ2-7; CDR3nt: TGCGCCAGCAGCTTGGTTACCGGGACAGGGGTCGAGCAGTACTTC; CDR3aa: CASSLVTGTGVEQYF
v_gene: TRBV5-6; d_gene: NA; abundance: NA; j_gene: TRBJ2-1; CDR3nt: TGTGCCAGCAGCACAAAGCTTCGCAATGAGCAGTTCTTC; CDR3aa: CASSTKLRNEQFF
v_gene: TRBV20-1; d_gene: NA; abundance: few; j_gene: TRBJ2-7; CDR3nt: TGCCGTGCTAGAGACTCCTACGAGCAGTACTTC; CDR3aa: CRARDSYEQYF
v_gene: TRBV6-6; d_gene: NA; abundance: few; j_gene: TRBJ2-2; CDR3nt: TGTGCCAGCAGTTCTCGACTGCACCACGACACCGGGGAGCTGTTTTTT; CDR3aa: CASSSRLHHDTGELFF
v_gene: TRBV20-1; d_gene: NA; abundance: NA; j_gene: TRBJ1-5; CDR3nt: TGCAGTGCTATACTTCCACAGGGTAATCAGCCCCAGCATTTT; CDR3aa: CSAILPQGNQPQHF
v_gene: TRBV5-6; d_gene: TRBD2; abundance: NA; j_gene: TRBJ2-1; CDR3nt: TGTGCCAGCAGCTCCCTGACTAGCGGGACAACCAATGAGCAGTTCTTC; CDR3aa: CASSSLTSGTTNEQFF
v_gene: TRBV5-1; d_gene: NA; abundance: NA; j_gene: TRBJ2-3; CDR3nt: TGCGCCGGCTCCCCGGGGCTTTCCACAGATACGCAGTATTTT; CDR3aa: CAGSPGLSTDTQYF
v_gene: TRBV5-6; d_gene: NA; abundance: many; j_gene: TRBJ1-2; CDR3nt: TGTGCCAGCAGCTTGGTCACGGGGGGCTATGGCTACACCTTC; CDR3aa: CASSLVTGGYGYTF
v_gene: TRBV6-5; d_gene: TRBD1; abundance: many; j_gene: TRBJ1-6; CDR3nt: TGTGCCAGCAGTCGAGGGACAGGGGACAATTCACCCCTCCACTTT; CDR3aa: CASSRGTGDNSPLHF
v_gene: TRBV7-2; d_gene: TRBD2; abundance: NA; j_gene: TRBJ2-1; CDR3nt: TGTGCCAGCAGCTACCGACTAGCGGGGTTCGGTTTAGATGAGCGGTTCTTC; CDR3aa: CASSYRLAGFGLDERFF
v_gene: TRBV10-2; d_gene: NA; abundance: NA; j_gene: TRBJ1-1; CDR3nt: TGCGCCAGCCGGGCGCGGGGGGTGAACACTGAAGCTTTCTTT; CDR3aa: CASRARGVNTEAFF
v_gene: TRBV27; d_gene: TRBD1; abundance: NA; j_gene: TRBJ1-5; CDR3nt: TGTGCCAGCAGTCTCCGACAGGGTCCAAATCAGCCCCAGCATTTT; CDR3aa: CASSLRQGPNQPQHF
v_gene: TRBV29-1; d_gene: NA; abundance: few; j_gene: TRBJ2-1; CDR3nt: TGCAGCGTTGAGTTGGGGCTGATGGGCAATGAGCAGTTCTTC; CDR3aa: CSVELGLMGNEQFF
v_gene: TRBV9; d_gene: TRBD1; abundance: NA; j_gene: TRBJ1-4; CDR3nt: TGTGCCAGCAGCGTAGGCGGAGGGGGCGTCGGTGAAAAACTGTTTTTT; CDR3aa: CASSVGGGGVGEKLFF
v_gene: TRBV7-8; d_gene: NA; abundance: NA; j_gene: TRBJ2-2; CDR3nt: TGTGCCAGCAGCATAGCAAACACCGGGGAGCTGTTTTTT; CDR3aa: CASSIANTGELFF
v_gene: TRBV9; d_gene: NA; abundance: NA; j_gene: TRBJ2-3; CDR3nt: TGTGCCAGCAGCGTGCAGGGATGGGCAGATACGCAGTATTTT; CDR3aa: CASSVQGWADTQYF
v_gene: TRBV20-1; d_gene: TRBD2; abundance: few; j_gene: TRBJ2-7; CDR3nt: TGCAGTGCTTGCGAAGCGGGGCCCTCCTACGAGCAGTACTTC; CDR3aa: CSACEAGPSYEQYF
v_gene: TRBV7-9; d_gene: NA; abundance: few; j_gene: TRBJ2-7; CDR3nt: TGTGCTAGCAGCATCGGGGGACCGGGCGAGCAGTACTTC; CDR3aa: CASSIGGPGEQYF
v_gene: TRBV4-3; d_gene: NA; abundance: NA; j_gene: TRBJ1-1; CDR3nt: TGCGCCAGCAGCCAAGGGGCAGGGTTGAACACTGAAGCTTTCTTT; CDR3aa: CASSQGAGLNTEAFF
v_gene: TRBV5-1; d_gene: NA; abundance: few; j_gene: TRBJ1-5; CDR3nt: TGCGCCAGCAGCTTGGGGGCAGGGGTGGATCAGCCCCAGCATTTT; CDR3aa: CASSLGAGVDQPQHF
v_gene: TRBV3-1; d_gene: TRBD1; abundance: NA; j_gene: TRBJ1-2; CDR3nt: TGTGCCAGCAGGCAAGGCGGACAGGGGGCCTATGGCTACACCTTC; CDR3aa: CASRQGGQGAYGYTF
v_gene: TRBV5-6; d_gene: TRBD2; abundance: few; j_gene: TRBJ2-7; CDR3nt: TGTGCCAGCAGGGACCCTAGCGGGGATTACGAGCAGTACTTC; CDR3aa: CASRDPSGDYEQYF
v_gene: TRBV5-1; d_gene: NA; abundance: NA; j_gene: TRBJ1-5; CDR3nt: TGCGCCAGCAGCTCAGAAGGACAGCCCAATCAGCCCCAGCATTTT; CDR3aa: CASSSEGQPNQPQHF
v_gene: TRBV12-3/TRBV12-4; d_gene: TRBD1; abundance: few; j_gene: TRBJ2-7; CDR3nt: TGTGCCACCAGGGACAGGACTACCTACGAGCAGTACTTC; CDR3aa: CATRDRTTYEQYF
v_gene: TRBV5-1; d_gene: TRBD1; abundance: NA; j_gene: TRBJ2-2; CDR3nt: TGTGCCAGCAGCCCTGGACAGGGCACCGGGGAGCTGTTTTTT; CDR3aa: CASSPGQGTGELFF
v_gene: TRBV20-1; d_gene: TRBD2; abundance: few; j_gene: TRBJ2-3; CDR3nt: TGCAGTGCTAGCGGGACTAGCGGGGAACTAGGAGCAGATACGCAGTATTTT; CDR3aa: CSASGTSGELGADTQYF
v_gene: TRBV28; d_gene: NA; abundance: few; j_gene: TRBJ2-7; CDR3nt: TGTGCCAGCAGCTCAGGAGGGGCGTACTACGAGCAGTACTTC; CDR3aa: CASSSGGAYYEQYF
v_gene: TRBV20-1; d_gene: NA; abundance: few; j_gene: TRBJ2-4; CDR3nt: TGCAGTGCTAGAGGGCGGGGATCCTACAATGAGCAGTACTTC; CDR3aa: CSARGRGSYNEQYF
v_gene: TRBV20-1; d_gene: NA; abundance: NA; j_gene: TRBJ1-5; CDR3nt: TGCAGTGCTAGGTCCGGGATCCATCAGCCCCAGCATTTT; CDR3aa: CSARSGIHQPQHF
v_gene: TRBV7-6; d_gene: NA; abundance: NA; j_gene: TRBJ2-2; CDR3nt: TGTGCCAGCAGCTTTTATCCGGCCACCGGGGAGCTGTTTTTT; CDR3aa: CASSFYPATGELFF
v_gene: TRBV7-2; d_gene: NA; abundance: NA; j_gene: TRBJ1-1; CDR3nt: TGTGCCAGCAGCTCTCGGACGGAAACGGGAGCTTTCTTT; CDR3aa: CASSSRTETGAFF
v_gene: TRBV29-1; d_gene: NA; abundance: NA; j_gene: TRBJ1-1; CDR3nt: TGCAGCGTTGCGGAGGGGCTCATGAACACTGAAGCTTTCTTT; CDR3aa: CSVAEGLMNTEAFF
v_gene: TRBV5-5; d_gene: NA; abundance: NA; j_gene: TRBJ1-2; CDR3nt: TGTGCCAGCAGCTTGGAGAGCCAGACTTACTATGGCTACACCTTC; CDR3aa: CASSLESQTYYGYTF
v_gene: TRBV6-6; d_gene: TRBD1; abundance: few; j_gene: TRBJ1-1; CDR3nt: TGTGCCAGCAGTTACCCGACAGGGGGTGATGCTGAAGCTTTCTTT; CDR3aa: CASSYPTGGDAEAFF
v_gene: TRBV6-6; d_gene: NA; abundance: NA; j_gene: TRBJ1-1; CDR3nt: TGTGCCAGCAGTTACTCGGCGAGGGGGGGGACTGAAGCTTTCTTT; CDR3aa: CASSYSARGGTEAFF